Shown below are 17 T cell receptor beta chains from a single sample sequenced in a study of shared clonotypes between healthy human individuals. This table comes from immunoSEQ multiplex PCR, and its TCRdb copy is limited to in-frame clones, with some not included. The sample contains roughly 2 million clones, 90% to 95% of which appear only once. The specimen was naive CD4+ T cells sorted from blood. Specified subset: CD45RA+ positively selected. The source is a man aged 18 to 35 in good health.

This chain links TRBV7-9 with TRBJ2-1; D gene unclear. The CDR3 consists of 15 residues. Germline V gene data show CDR1 as SEHNR and CDR2 as FQNEAQ (reference sequence). Trimming pared 3 bases from V and 8 bases from J, leaving 17 bases between. The CDR3 is CASSFGGTVSDEQFF. As DNA, the CDR3 is TGTGCCAGCAGCTTCGGCGGCACCGTGTCGGATGAGCAGTTCTTC.

The V call is TRBV15, the J call TRBJ2-2; D not resolved. The V and J ends lost 0 bases and 4 bases respectively, with 9 bases between them. CDR1 is LNHNV and CDR2 is YYDKDF in the germline V gene (reference sequence). The CDR3 is made up of 15 amino acids. The CDR3 loop is CATSRDPSVTGELFF. In nucleotides, the CDR3 is TGTGCCACCAGCAGAGATCCTAGTGTCACCGGGGAGCTGTTTTTT.

The chain carries TRBV7-2 and TRBJ2-1; D may be TRBD2 (5 bases). The CDR3 is 16 amino acids. V dropped 5 bases and J dropped 8 bases, with 22 bases sitting between them. Germline CDR1 is SGHTA and CDR2 is FQGNSA. Here the CDR3 DNA reads TGTGCCAGCAGCCCCCCCCGGGATCGCGTCGCCCATGAGCAGTTCTTC. Protein sequence: CASSPPRDRVAHEQFF.

The rearrangement joins TRBV4-1 to TRBJ2-5; TRBD2 agrees at 14 bases. Germline loops: CDR1 MGHRA, CDR2 YSYEKL. This CDR3 region has 16 residues. The ends lost 6 bases at V and 6 bases at J; junction bases unmatched: 9. This chain's CDR3 is CASRQYGTSGGQTQYF. The CDR3, as DNA: TGCGCCAGCAGACAATACGGGACTAGCGGGGGACAGACCCAGTACTTC.

CDR3 in DNA: TGTGCCAGCAGCACAGGACAGCTTGATGGGACGCAGTATTTT. Amino acids: CASSTGQLDGTQYF. V gene TRBV5-8 combines with J gene TRBJ2-3; perhaps TRBD1 as D (6 bases). The V gene lost 4 bases and the J gene lost 9 bases, with 18 bases spanning the gap. This CDR3 is built from 14 residues. Germline-derived CDR1 and CDR2 are SGHTS and YDEGEE.

DNA for the CDR3: TGTGCCTGGAGTGTACCGGGGGGACAGGTTACCTCTGGAAACACCATATATTTT. Protein sequence: CAWSVPGGQVTSGNTIYF. The V gene is TRBV30, the J gene TRBJ1-3, with 8 bases that match TRBD1. Trimming removed 0 bases from V and 0 bases from J; junction bases left unmatched: 10. Germline V gene sequence: CDR1 GTSNPN, CDR2 SVGIG (reference sequence). The CDR3 is 18 amino acids. The full variable domain, rest sourced from reference TRBV30 and TRBJ1-3, is SQTIHQWPATLVQPVGSPLSLECTVEGTSNPNLYWYRQAAGRGLQLLFYSVGIGQISSEVPQNLSASRPQDRQFILSSKKLLLSDSGFYLCAWSVPGGQVTSGNTIYFGEGSWLTVV.

This clone occurred once. V and J are TRBV19 and TRBJ1-1; no clear D gene. V lost 3 bases to trimming and J lost 8 bases, with 7 bases between them. The CDR3 has 11 residues. The germline CDR1 and CDR2 sequences are LNHDA and SQIVND (reference sequence). The CDR3 protein is CASSMSREAFF. The CDR3 DNA reads TGTGCCAGTAGTATGAGCAGGGAAGCTTTCTTT.

The chain combines TRBV6-5 with TRBJ1-2; 8 nucleotides align to TRBD1. Trimming cost V 6 bases and J 5 bases; bases outside gene matches: 5. Germline V gives CDR1 MNHEY, CDR2 SVGAGI. There are 13 residues in the CDR3. Written as DNA, the CDR3 is TGTGCCAGCAGATCGACAGGGGAATATGGCTACACCTTC. Protein: CASRSTGEYGYTF.

This chain links TRBV7-2 with TRBJ2-2, with D perhaps matching TRBD1 or TRBD2 (5 bases each). Trimming removed 5 bases at V and 1 base at J, with 17 bases between. The V gene's germline CDR1 is SGHTA and CDR2 FQGNSA. The length of the CDR3 is 17 residues. The CDR3 DNA reads as TGTGCCAGCAGCCCTATTCCGGGACCGCTGAACACCGGGGAGCTGTTTTTT. This sequence encodes CASSPIPGPLNTGELFF.

This chain links TRBV10-2 with TRBJ2-2, with 7 bases fitting TRBD1. The CDR3 consists of 14 residues. Trimming removed 8 bases from V and 1 base from J; junction bases left unmatched: 4. Germline V gene data show CDR1 as WSHSY and CDR2 as SAAADI. CDR3 nucleotides: TGCGCCAGCGGACAGGTCGGGAACACCGGGGAGCTGTTTTTT. The encoded protein is CASGQVGNTGELFF.

The chain combines TRBV12-5 with TRBJ2-7; possibly TRBD2 for D (6 bases). Germline V gene data show CDR1 as LGHNT and CDR2 as FRNRAP. Trimming took 10 bases from V and 4 from J, leaving 17 bases between them. This CDR3 contains 13 residues. In DNA form, the CDR3 reads TGTGCTACTGGGCGGGGTGGAAAGTACGAGCAGTACTTC. It translates to CATGRGGKYEQYF.

This chain connects TRBV2 to TRBJ2-7; D remains unclear. Germline V lookup: CDR1 SNHLY, CDR2 FYNNEI. The CDR3 is 14 residues long. Trimming cost V 5 bases and J 0 bases, with 11 bases left between them. The CDR3 sequence: CASSSTYSSYEQYF. The CDR3 bases are TGTGCCAGCAGTTCGACCTATAGCTCCTACGAGCAGTACTTC.

J is TRBJ2-1 and V is TRBV28; 8 bases are a match to TRBD1. With 2 bases clipped from V and 0 bases from J, the junction kept 12 bases outside the gene matches. This CDR3 is built from 19 residues. Germline CDR1 MDHEN, CDR2 SYDVKM. CDR3 sequence (DNA): TGTGCCAGCAGTTTAAGTGGGACAGGCGACCGTCGCTCCTACAATGAGCAGTTCTTC. It specifies CASSLSGTGDRRSYNEQFF.

The chain has TRBV2 and TRBJ2-7, with D perhaps matching TRBD1 (6 bases). V lost 7 bases to trimming and J lost 6 bases, with 25 bases between them. CDR1 and CDR2 from the germline V gene are SNHLY and FYNNEI. This CDR3 spans 16 amino acids. The CDR3 loop is CASKTDSTLLMAEQYF. The DNA of the CDR3 is TGTGCCAGCAAGACGGACAGTACCCTTTTGATGGCCGAGCAGTACTTC. The variable domain in full, with the rest retrieved from reference TRBV2 and TRBJ2-7, is EPEVTQTPSHQVTQMGQEVILRCVPISNHLYFYWYRQILGQKVEFLVSFYNNEISEKSEIFDDQFSVERPDGSNFTLKIRSTKLEDSAMYFCASKTDSTLLMAEQYFGPGTRLTVT.

The V gene is TRBV5-1, the J gene TRBJ1-4; 7 bases are a match to TRBD1. With V trimmed by 2 bases and J by 6 bases, 7 bases remained unmatched. The CDR3 consists of 15 residues. Germline CDR1 reads SGHRS; CDR2 reads YFSETQ. The CDR3 DNA sequence: TGCGCCAGCAGCTTAGGGACAGCGGAAGATGAAAAACTGTTTTTT. Protein sequence: CASSLGTAEDEKLFF.

This chain links TRBV28 with TRBJ1-1, with D perhaps TRBD1 (6 bases). Trimming cost V 6 bases and J 1 base, with 15 bases left between them. The CDR3 sequence is 15 residues long. CDR1 and CDR2 (germline): MDHEN, SYDVKM. This CDR3 reads CASRSKQGKNTEAFF. The DNA for the CDR3 is TGTGCCAGCAGGAGCAAACAGGGAAAGAACACTGAAGCTTTCTTT. The whole variable domain, filled in from reference TRBV28 and TRBJ1-1, reads DVKVTQSSRYLVKRTGEKVFLECVQDMDHENMFWYRQDPGLGLRLIYFSYDVKMKEKGDIPEGYSVSREKKERFSLILESASTNQTSMYLCASRSKQGKNTEAFFGQGTRLTVV.

V is TRBV7-9 and J is TRBJ1-3; no clear D gene. Trimming removed 6 bases from V and 1 base from J, with 10 bases in between. This CDR3 contains 14 residues. Germline V lookup: CDR1 SEHNR, CDR2 FQNEAQ (reference sequence). Written as DNA, the CDR3 is TGTGCCAGCAGACATTCCCCATCTGGAAACACCATATATTTT. The encoded protein is CASRHSPSGNTIYF.